These T cell receptor beta chains were read from a single sample in a study of T-cell reconstitution after alpha-beta-depleted transplantation in children. TCRdb ran MiXCR on the PCR reads and lists one entry per CDR3 protein. This table has 55,000 to 65,000 distinct CDR3 sequences, 44% appearing once. The input for sequencing was PBMCs, mostly from graft donor cells, taken 360 days after TCRalphabeta/CD19-depleted stem cell transplant. Every receptor here comes from a male patient aged 10-17 years who had a stem cell transplant for acute lymphoblastic leukemia, so the T cells may come from the graft donor. CDR3s include the opening cysteine and the closing phenylalanine or tryptophan. The D gene is left open where the match is weak. Clone size is shown for a subset of rows, as once, few, many or a class of expanded clone.

d_call: .
j_call: TRBJ2-7
clone_size: .
v_call: TRBV28
cdr3_nt: TGTGCCAGCAGTGGTAGGGGCAAAACCTACGAGCAGTACTTC
cdr3_aa: CASSGRGKTYEQYF

d_call: .
j_call: TRBJ2-1
clone_size: .
v_call: TRBV10-3
cdr3_nt: TGTGCCATCAGTGAGTTCGGGACTCACCCCAATGAGCAGTTCTTC
cdr3_aa: CAISEFGTHPNEQFF

d_call: .
j_call: TRBJ2-5
clone_size: .
v_call: TRBV12-3/TRBV12-4
cdr3_nt: TGTGCCAGCAGCTGGACACATCAAGAGACCCAGTACTTC
cdr3_aa: CASSWTHQETQYF

d_call: .
j_call: TRBJ1-2
clone_size: .
v_call: TRBV12-3/TRBV12-4
cdr3_nt: TGTGCCAGCAGTTTTGATCCTAACTATGGCTACACCTTC
cdr3_aa: CASSFDPNYGYTF

d_call: .
j_call: TRBJ2-7
clone_size: .
v_call: TRBV20-1
cdr3_nt: TGCAGTGCTAGAGAAACAGGAGCCTACGAGCAGTACTTC
cdr3_aa: CSARETGAYEQYF

d_call: TRBD2
j_call: TRBJ2-7
clone_size: .
v_call: TRBV20-1
cdr3_nt: TGCAGTGCTGCCGGGACTAGCGGGAGGGCCTCCTACGAGCAGTACTTC
cdr3_aa: CSAAGTSGRASYEQYF

d_call: .
j_call: TRBJ2-5
clone_size: few
v_call: TRBV24-1
cdr3_nt: TGTGCCCACCAAGAGACCCAGTACTTC
cdr3_aa: CAHQETQYF

d_call: TRBD1
j_call: TRBJ2-7
clone_size: .
v_call: TRBV25-1
cdr3_nt: TGTGCCAGCAGTGGGACAGGAACCTACGAGCAGTACTTC
cdr3_aa: CASSGTGTYEQYF

d_call: TRBD1
j_call: TRBJ1-1
clone_size: .
v_call: TRBV12-3/TRBV12-4
cdr3_nt: TGTGCCAGCAGTTTAGCGGTAGGGGGCGGGACTGAAGCTTTCTTT
cdr3_aa: CASSLAVGGGTEAFF

d_call: .
j_call: TRBJ2-5
clone_size: .
v_call: TRBV27
cdr3_nt: TGTGCCAGCAGTTTATGTCCCCAAGAGACCCAGTACTTC
cdr3_aa: CASSLCPQETQYF

d_call: TRBD1
j_call: TRBJ2-2
clone_size: .
v_call: TRBV25-1
cdr3_nt: TGTGCCAGCACGCGAACCGGGACAGCTAACACCGGGGAGCTGTTTTTT
cdr3_aa: CASTRTGTANTGELFF

d_call: TRBD1
j_call: TRBJ2-7
clone_size: .
v_call: TRBV12-3/TRBV12-4
cdr3_nt: TGTGCCAGCAATCCCGGGACAGGGCTTGACGAGCAGTACTTC
cdr3_aa: CASNPGTGLDEQYF

d_call: .
j_call: TRBJ2-1
clone_size: few
v_call: TRBV27
cdr3_nt: TGTGCCAGCAGTTTATACAGGGCCCTGGGGGATGAGCAGTTCTTC
cdr3_aa: CASSLYRALGDEQFF

d_call: .
j_call: TRBJ2-1
clone_size: .
v_call: TRBV5-1
cdr3_nt: TGCGCCAGCAGCTTAAGTGACCTGAGGGACCGTGTTATGTATGAGCAGTTCTTC
cdr3_aa: CASSLSDLRDRVMYEQFF

d_call: .
j_call: TRBJ2-4
clone_size: .
v_call: TRBV7-8
cdr3_nt: TGTGCCAGCAGCCTTGACAGGGACTATCCTCTAGCCAAAAACATTCAGTACTTC
cdr3_aa: CASSLDRDYPLAKNIQYF

d_call: .
j_call: TRBJ2-1
clone_size: .
v_call: TRBV29-1
cdr3_nt: TGCAGCGGTGGGACTCGGGGCTACAATGAGCAGTTCTTC
cdr3_aa: CSGGTRGYNEQFF

d_call: .
j_call: TRBJ1-2
clone_size: .
v_call: TRBV15
cdr3_nt: TGTGCCACCAGCAGAGATCGCATTGGCTACACCTTC
cdr3_aa: CATSRDRIGYTF

d_call: TRBD1
j_call: TRBJ2-1
clone_size: .
v_call: TRBV9
cdr3_nt: TGTGCCAGCACCCACGGCCGGGACAGGGGTGGGTATGAGCAGTTCTTC
cdr3_aa: CASTHGRDRGGYEQFF

d_call: .
j_call: TRBJ2-1
clone_size: few
v_call: TRBV12-3/TRBV12-4
cdr3_nt: TGTGCCAGCAGTTTAGCGGCCAACCCCTACAATGAGCAGTTCTTC
cdr3_aa: CASSLAANPYNEQFF

d_call: .
j_call: TRBJ2-7
clone_size: .
v_call: TRBV28
cdr3_nt: TGTGCCAGCAGCCTAGGGAGATTCGGACCGGACTTCTACGAGCAGTACTTC
cdr3_aa: CASSLGRFGPDFYEQYF

d_call: .
j_call: TRBJ1-1
clone_size: .
v_call: TRBV4-3
cdr3_nt: TGCGCCAGCAGCCAAGTAGCAAAGGACACTGAAGCTTTCTTT
cdr3_aa: CASSQVAKDTEAFF

d_call: .
j_call: TRBJ1-5
clone_size: .
v_call: TRBV7-8
cdr3_nt: TGTGCCAGCAGCCCTGACCGACCTGGCGGTCAGCCCCAGCATTTT
cdr3_aa: CASSPDRPGGQPQHF

d_call: TRBD2
j_call: TRBJ2-7
clone_size: few
v_call: TRBV27
cdr3_nt: TGTGCCAGCAGTTCTAGCGGGAGGGCCTCTGGGGAGCAGTACTTC
cdr3_aa: CASSSSGRASGEQYF

d_call: TRBD1
j_call: TRBJ2-2
clone_size: .
v_call: TRBV5-5
cdr3_nt: TGTGCCAGCAGCTTGTGGACAGGGCCTACCGGGGAGCTGTTTTTT
cdr3_aa: CASSLWTGPTGELFF

d_call: .
j_call: TRBJ2-7
clone_size: .
v_call: TRBV6-5
cdr3_nt: TGTGCCAGCAGTACCTCGACTTTGTTGTACGAGCAGTACTTC
cdr3_aa: CASSTSTLLYEQYF

d_call: .
j_call: TRBJ2-1
clone_size: .
v_call: TRBV20-1
cdr3_nt: TGCAGTGCTAGAGAGGAGGGGAGCCTGGGCAATGAGCAGTTCTTC
cdr3_aa: CSAREEGSLGNEQFF

d_call: TRBD1
j_call: TRBJ1-1
clone_size: few
v_call: TRBV2
cdr3_nt: TGTGCCAGCAGTGAGTTAGGGACAGCGAACACTGAAGCTTTCTTT
cdr3_aa: CASSELGTANTEAFF

d_call: .
j_call: TRBJ2-7
clone_size: few
v_call: TRBV7-8
cdr3_nt: TGTGCCAGCAGCTGGGTAGGACTAAATTACGAGCAGTACTTC
cdr3_aa: CASSWVGLNYEQYF

d_call: .
j_call: TRBJ2-7
clone_size: once
v_call: TRBV2
cdr3_nt: TGTGCCAGCAGTCCTTCCCGCTACGAGCAGTACTTC
cdr3_aa: CASSPSRYEQYF

d_call: TRBD2
j_call: TRBJ2-5
clone_size: .
v_call: TRBV29-1
cdr3_nt: TGCAGCGTTGGCGGCGGGAGCCACCCTGGATCCCAGTACTTC
cdr3_aa: CSVGGGSHPGSQYF

d_call: .
j_call: TRBJ2-7
clone_size: .
v_call: TRBV29-1
cdr3_nt: TGCAGCGTTGAAGGAGATCAGGGTTTCGTGGAGCAGTACTTC
cdr3_aa: CSVEGDQGFVEQYF

d_call: TRBD1
j_call: TRBJ1-1
clone_size: .
v_call: TRBV7-3
cdr3_nt: TGTGCCAGCAGTCCAGGGGGCACTGAAGCTTTCTTT
cdr3_aa: CASSPGGTEAFF

d_call: TRBD2
j_call: TRBJ2-1
clone_size: .
v_call: TRBV7-6
cdr3_nt: TGTGCCAGCAGCTTAGCGCCTTTAGCGGGAGTCAGATACAATGAGCAGTTCTTC
cdr3_aa: CASSLAPLAGVRYNEQFF

d_call: .
j_call: TRBJ2-3
clone_size: few
v_call: TRBV6-5
cdr3_nt: TGTGCCAGCAGTTACGTAACAGGGTCAACAGATACGCAGTATTTT
cdr3_aa: CASSYVTGSTDTQYF

d_call: .
j_call: TRBJ1-1
clone_size: .
v_call: TRBV29-1
cdr3_nt: TGCAGCGCCCTAGAGAACACTGAAGCTTTCTTT
cdr3_aa: CSALENTEAFF

d_call: .
j_call: TRBJ2-7
clone_size: .
v_call: TRBV7-2
cdr3_nt: TGTGCCAGCAGCTTAGACAGAATCGAGCAGTACTTC
cdr3_aa: CASSLDRIEQYF